This T cell receptor beta chain was captured by sequencing in a study of OX40 agonist ivuxolimab in advanced cancers. As for the study in general: Patients in dose escalation had liver, melanoma, kidney or head and neck cancers. General study results and limits: There were, on average, more expanded clones in CD8+ T cells than in CD4+.

V lost 2 bases and J 7 bases, leaving 9 bases between the germline ends. Germline CDR1 is SGHNT and CDR2 is YENEEA. There are 13 residues in the CDR3. Produced via immunoSEQ multiplex PCR; TCRdb's table is partial and in-frame only. Among 75,000 to 90,000 clones listed, approximately 85% were seen once. Worth noting for this clone: Its antigen is unidentified.

The chain couples TRBV11-3 to TRBJ2-1; D not certain. The sample here was CD4+ or CD8+ T cells sorted from blood, taken in a trial of the OX40 agonist ivuxolimab. The clonotype was recovered from an adult with an advanced solid tumor such as melanoma, head and neck, liver or kidney cancer. The CDR3 loop is CASSLSTLNEQFF. The CDR3 coding sequence is TGTGCCAGCAGCTTATCGACCCTAAATGAGCAGTTCTTC.